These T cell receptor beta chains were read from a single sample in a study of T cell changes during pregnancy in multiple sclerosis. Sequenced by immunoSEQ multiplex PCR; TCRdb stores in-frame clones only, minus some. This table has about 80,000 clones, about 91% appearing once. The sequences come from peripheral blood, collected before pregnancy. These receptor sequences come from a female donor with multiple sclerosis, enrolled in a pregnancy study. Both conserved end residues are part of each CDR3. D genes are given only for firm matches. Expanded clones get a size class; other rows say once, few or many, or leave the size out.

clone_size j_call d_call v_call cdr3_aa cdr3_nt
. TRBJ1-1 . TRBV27 CASSLSVPNTEAFF TGTGCCAGCAGTCTCTCAGTTCCGAACACTGAAGCTTTCTTT
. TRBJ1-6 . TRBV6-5 CASRPGQGNSPLHF TGTGCCAGCAGGCCGGGACAAGGGAATTCACCCCTCCACTTT
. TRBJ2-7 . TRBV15 CATSRGVSYEQYF TGTGCCACCAGCAGAGGAGTTTCCTACGAGCAGTACTTC
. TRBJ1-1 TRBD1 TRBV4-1 CASRDRGGSPEAFF TGCGCCAGCCGCGACAGGGGTGGTTCCCCTGAAGCTTTCTTT
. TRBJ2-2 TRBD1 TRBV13 CASSLDGQGRTGELFF TGTGCCAGCAGTCTAGACGGACAGGGGAGGACCGGGGAGCTGTTTTTT
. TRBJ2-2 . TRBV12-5 CARGGMGDTGELFF TGTGCTCGAGGAGGGATGGGAGACACCGGGGAGCTGTTTTTT
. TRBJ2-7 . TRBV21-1 CASSNEGSRSYEQYF TGTGCCAGCAGCAACGAGGGTTCCCGATCCTACGAGCAGTACTTC
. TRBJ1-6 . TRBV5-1 CASSPGGTYNSPLHF TGCGCCAGCAGCCCGGGTGGAACCTATAATTCACCCCTCCACTTT
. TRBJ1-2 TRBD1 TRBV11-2 CASKIQGVLDYGYTF TGTGCCAGCAAGATTCAGGGGGTTTTGGACTATGGCTACACCTTC
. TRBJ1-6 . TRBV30 CAWSVSRSRNSPLHF TGTGCCTGGAGTGTGTCCCGATCGAGGAATTCACCCCTCCACTTT
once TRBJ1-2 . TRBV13 CATGEAAVPIYGYTF TGTGCCACCGGTGAGGCGGCCGTCCCTATCTATGGCTACACCTTC
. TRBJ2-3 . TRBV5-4 CASSLPGRTDTQYF TGTGCCAGCAGCTTGCCAGGCCGCACAGATACGCAGTATTTT
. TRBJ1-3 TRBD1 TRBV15 CATSSGTGTGNTIYF TGTGCCACCAGCAGCGGGACAGGGACTGGAAACACCATATATTTT
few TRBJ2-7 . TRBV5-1 CASSRDGTTVPFYEQYF TGCGCCAGCAGTCGGGACGGGACAACCGTCCCTTTCTACGAGCAGTACTTC
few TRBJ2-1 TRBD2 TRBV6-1 CASSESSGGIYNEQFF TGTGCCAGCAGTGAAAGTAGCGGGGGGATCTACAATGAGCAGTTCTTC
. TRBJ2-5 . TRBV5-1 CASSLQGVLETQYF TGCGCCAGCAGCTTACAGGGAGTCTTGGAGACCCAGTACTTC
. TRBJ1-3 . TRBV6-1 CASSEDPETSGNTIYF TGTGCCAGCAGTGAAGATCCGGAGACCTCTGGAAACACCATATATTTT
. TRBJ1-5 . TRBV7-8 CASSLERSLNQPQHF TGTGCCAGCAGCTTAGAACGGAGCCTCAATCAGCCCCAGCATTTT
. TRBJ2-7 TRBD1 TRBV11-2 CASSYPTGGLYEQYF TGTGCCAGCAGCTACCCGACAGGGGGCTTGTACGAGCAGTACTTC
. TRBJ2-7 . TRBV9 CASSVGGDPKPFEQYF TGTGCCAGCAGCGTAGGAGGAGACCCAAAACCGTTCGAGCAGTACTTC
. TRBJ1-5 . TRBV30 CAWSVDSGNQPQHF TGTGCCTGGAGTGTAGACAGCGGCAATCAGCCCCAGCATTTT
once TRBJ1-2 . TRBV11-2 CASSLGSRNGYTF TGTGCCAGCAGCTTGGGCTCGAGAAATGGCTACACCTTC
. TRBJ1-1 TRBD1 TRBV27 CASSRLGQAEAFF TGTGCCAGCAGCCGTCTTGGACAGGCTGAAGCTTTCTTT
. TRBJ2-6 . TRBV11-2 CASSLGGVFSGANVLTF TGTGCCAGCAGCTTAGGGGGGGTCTTCTCTGGGGCCAACGTCCTGACTTTC
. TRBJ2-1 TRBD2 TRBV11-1 CASTSGGDGEQFF TGTGCCAGCACCTCGGGGGGAGACGGTGAGCAGTTCTTC
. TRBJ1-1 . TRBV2 CASSDLNRNTEAFF TGTGCCAGCAGTGATTTGAACAGAAACACTGAAGCTTTCTTT
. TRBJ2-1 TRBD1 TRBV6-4 CARGQGISYNEQFF TGTGCCAGGGGACAGGGGATCTCCTACAATGAGCAGTTCTTC
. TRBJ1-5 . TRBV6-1 CASSGTLGAEHSNQPQHF TGTGCCAGCAGTGGGACGTTGGGGGCAGAGCATAGCAATCAGCCCCAGCATTTT
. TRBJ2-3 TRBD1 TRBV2 CASSDRTGGIPGTDTQYF TGTGCCAGCAGTGACAGGACAGGGGGCATCCCTGGCACAGATACGCAGTATTTT
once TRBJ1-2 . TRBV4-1 CASSRGGFYGYTF TGCGCCAGCAGCCGCGGCGGATTCTATGGCTACACCTTC
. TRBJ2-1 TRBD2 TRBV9 CASSPGLVWNEQFF TGTGCCAGCAGCCCGGGACTAGTTTGGAATGAGCAGTTCTTC
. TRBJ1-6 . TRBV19 CASSMGQGSNSPLHF TGTGCCAGTAGTATGGGGCAGGGGTCTAATTCACCCCTCCACTTT
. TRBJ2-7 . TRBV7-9 CASAPGDSYEQYF TGTGCCAGCGCGCCGGGGGACTCCTACGAGCAGTACTTC
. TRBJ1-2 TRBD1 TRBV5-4 CASSSARDRGSRGYTF TGTGCCAGCAGCTCGGCCCGGGACAGGGGTAGTAGGGGCTACACCTTC
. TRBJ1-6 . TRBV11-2 CASSLVQNNSPLHF TGTGCCAGCAGCTTAGTTCAGAATAATTCACCCCTCCACTTT
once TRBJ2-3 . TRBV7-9 CASSSMGQRISTDTQYF TGTGCCAGCAGCTCCATGGGACAACGCATCAGCACAGATACGCAGTATTTT
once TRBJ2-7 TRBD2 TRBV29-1 CSVEDGGASGVYEQYF TGCAGCGTTGAAGATGGTGGAGCTAGCGGGGTTTACGAGCAGTACTTC
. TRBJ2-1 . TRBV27 CASSLLSEDEQFF TGTGCCAGCAGTTTATTGAGTGAGGATGAGCAGTTCTTC
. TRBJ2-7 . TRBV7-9 CASSQAGSSYEQYF TGTGCCAGCAGCCAGGCGGGGTCCTCCTACGAGCAGTACTTC
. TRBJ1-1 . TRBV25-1 CASSERTEAFF TGTGCCAGCAGTGAAAGGACAGAAGCTTTCTTT
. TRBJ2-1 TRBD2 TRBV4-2 CASSQDELAGGLRHNEQFF TGTGCCAGCAGCCAAGACGAACTAGCGGGGGGCCTACGACACAATGAGCAGTTCTTC
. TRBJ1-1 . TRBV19 CASNTAGPQGAFF TGTGCCAGTAATACCGCCGGGCCCCAGGGGGCTTTCTTT
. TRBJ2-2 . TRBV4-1 CASSQDPAVYTGELFF TGCGCCAGCAGCCAAGATCCAGCGGTGTACACCGGGGAGCTGTTTTTT
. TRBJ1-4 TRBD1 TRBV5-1 CASSPTGWDILFF TGCGCCAGCAGCCCGACAGGGTGGGATATACTGTTTTTT
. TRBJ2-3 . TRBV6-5 CASSYGGRGGDTQYF TGTGCCAGCAGTTACGGGGGCCGGGGCGGAGATACGCAGTATTTT
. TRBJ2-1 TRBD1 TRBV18 CASSPLGQGATNEQFF TGTGCCAGCTCACCATTGGGACAGGGCGCCACAAATGAGCAGTTCTTC
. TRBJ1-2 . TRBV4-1 CASSLRPSDYGYTF TGCGCCAGCAGCTTGCGCCCGTCCGACTATGGCTACACCTTC